The 17 T cell receptor beta chains given below trace back to one sample, sequenced in a study of shared clonotypes between healthy human individuals. Here immunoSEQ multiplex PCR was the method, and the copy in TCRdb shows in-frame clones only, minus some. The table lists 2 million to 2.5 million clones, approximately 95% of them singletons. Sequencing input: naive CD4+ T cells from PBMCs. Subset given: CD45RA+ positively selected. The receptors here all came from a man younger than 35 in good health. Some clones in this sample may be carry-over from other donors' samples.

This rearrangement joins TRBV4-3 to TRBJ2-1; TRBD2 aligns across 11 bases. V shed 4 bases, J shed 7 bases, and the junction held 12 bases outside the gene matches. This CDR3 comprises 17 residues. Germline V CDR1 and CDR2: LGHNA, YSLEER. CDR3 in amino acids: CASSPFQLAGVRNEQFF. CDR3 nucleotide sequence: TGCGCCAGCAGCCCCTTCCAACTAGCGGGAGTTAGGAATGAGCAGTTCTTC.

Comment on this clone: Additional DNA sequences in this sample encode the identical CDR3. The gene calls are TRBV2 and TRBJ1-1; D is unresolved. The CDR3 contains 12 residues. Germline lookup yields CDR1 SNHLY and CDR2 FYNNEI. Trimming cost V 4 bases and J 1 base, with 4 bases left between them. This CDR3 is CASSVRNTEAFF. CDR3 sequence (DNA): TGTGCCAGCAGTGTAAGGAACACTGAAGCTTTCTTT. Using reference TRBV2 and TRBJ1-1 for the parts outside the CDR3, the full variable domain is EPEVTQTPSHQVTQMGQEVILRCVPISNHLYFYWYRQILGQKVEFLVSFYNNEISEKSEIFDDQFSVERPDGSNFTLKIRSTKLEDSAMYFCASSVRNTEAFFGQGTRLTVV.

The J gene is TRBJ1-2, the V gene TRBV25-1; 7 positions agree with TRBD1. The V and J ends lost 4 bases and 0 bases, in that order; junction bases with no gene match: 5. Per the germline V gene, CDR1 is MGHDK and CDR2 is SYGVNS. The CDR3 runs to 15 residues. CDR3 nucleotide sequence: TGTGCCAGCAGTGCCAACGGACAGGCTAACTATGGCTACACCTTC. It encodes CASSANGQANYGYTF.

This clone has just a few counts. The chain couples TRBV29-1 to TRBJ1-2, with unresolved D. The germline V and J ends were trimmed by 1 base and 4 bases, with 10 bases remaining between them. Germline CDR1 SQVTM, CDR2 ANQGSEA. This CDR3 has 13 amino acids. The CDR3 reads CSVEAPGPYGYTF. The DNA for the CDR3 is TGCAGCGTTGAAGCACCCGGACCCTATGGCTACACCTTC.

J is TRBJ2-3 and V is TRBV5-4; tentative D call: TRBD2 (6 bases). The CDR3 contains 15 residues. The ends were cut back, 0 bases at V and 2 bases at J, with 10 bases in the middle. In germline, CDR1 is SGHNT, CDR2 YYREEE (reference sequence). The CDR3: CASSLGGGITDTQYF. The CDR3 nucleotides read TGTGCCAGCAGCTTGGGAGGCGGGATCACAGATACGCAGTATTTT.

V usage is TRBV6-5 and J usage is TRBJ1-5; no definite D call. The CDR3 consists of 13 residues. CDR1 is MNHEY, CDR2 SVGAGI, per germline. V was pared by 2 bases and J by 13 bases, with 15 bases between. The CDR3 DNA reads as TGTGCCAGCAGTTACCCACAAGACTGGGATCAGCATTTT. Its protein product is CASSYPQDWDQHF.

The chain links TRBV9 to TRBJ1-1; 8 positions agree with TRBD1. J gave up 5 bases and V 4 bases, and 7 bases lay outside the gene matches. Germline assignment: CDR1 SGDLS and CDR2 YYNGEE. This CDR3 comprises 14 residues. The CDR3 is CASSSGQGSTEAFF. The DNA for the CDR3 is TGTGCCAGCAGCTCAGGACAGGGTAGTACTGAAGCTTTCTTT.

The chain links TRBV6-4 to TRBJ1-2, with D hard to call. This CDR3 spans 13 amino acids. With 0 bases removed from V and 4 bases from J, the gap between germline ends came to 6 bases. Germline assignment: CDR1 MRHNA and CDR2 SNTAGT. The CDR3: CASSDSKGYGYTF. The CDR3 bases are TGTGCCAGCAGTGACTCTAAGGGCTATGGCTACACCTTC.

There are a few counts of this clone. The rearrangement uses TRBV30 and TRBJ1-3; D gene uncertain. The CDR3 is 14 residues long. Germline V gives CDR1 GTSNPN, CDR2 SVGIG (reference sequence). V lost 0 bases and J 0 bases, leaving 6 bases between the germline ends. CDR3 amino acids: CAWSVGNSGNTIYF. DNA of the CDR3: TGTGCCTGGAGTGTAGGGAACTCTGGAAACACCATATATTTT. Drawing the rest from reference TRBV30 and TRBJ1-3, the complete variable domain is SQTIHQWPATLVQPVGSPLSLECTVEGTSNPNLYWYRQAAGRGLQLLFYSVGIGQISSEVPQNLSASRPQDRQFILSSKKLLLSDSGFYLCAWSVGNSGNTIYFGEGSWLTVV.

The chain links TRBV14 to TRBJ1-2, with D possibly being TRBD1 (6 bases). The germline V gene encodes CDR1 SGHDN and CDR2 FVKESK. CDR3 length equals 15 residues. With 1 base removed from V and 0 bases from J, the gap between germline ends came to 9 bases. DNA of the CDR3: TGTGCCAGCAGCCAAGTGACAGGCGCTAACTATGGCTACACCTTC. Its protein is CASSQVTGANYGYTF.

This rearrangement joins TRBV18 to TRBJ2-7; a possible D gene is TRBD1 (7 bases). Trimming took off 2 bases at V and 5 bases at J, with 13 bases between the two ends. Germline V lookup: CDR1 KGHSH, CDR2 LQKENI. This CDR3 has 14 amino acids. The CDR3 DNA reads TGTGCCAGCTCACCAGGGGCAGGGGGGAACGAGCAGTACTTC. It specifies CASSPGAGGNEQYF. The variable domain in full, completed from reference TRBV18 and TRBJ2-7, reads NAGVMQNPRHLVRRRGQEARLRCSPMKGHSHVYWYRQLPEEGLKFMVYLQKENIIDESGMPKERFSAEFPKEGPSILRIQQVVRGDSAAYFCASSPGAGGNEQYFGPGTRLTVT.

The CDR3 nucleotides read TGTGCCAGTAGTATAACGAATGTGGATTCTGAAGCTTTCTTT. As protein: CASSITNVDSEAFF. The rearrangement links TRBV19 to TRBJ1-1; the D is unclear. Between the trimmed V and J ends, which lost 2 bases and 6 bases, there was a span of 13 bases. This CDR3 spans 14 amino acids. Germline values: CDR1 LNHDA, CDR2 SQIVND (reference sequence).

This chain links TRBV27 with TRBJ2-6; D is possibly TRBD2 (5 bases). The CDR3 loop spans 17 amino acids. CDR1 is MNHEY, CDR2 SMNVEV, per germline (reference sequence). With 5 bases removed from V and 1 base from J, the gap between germline ends came to 15 bases. The CDR3 loop is CASSPVARGSGANVLTF. The CDR3 region has the DNA TGTGCCAGCAGTCCCGTAGCACGGGGTTCTGGGGCCAACGTCCTGACTTTC.

V is TRBV5-5 and J is TRBJ2-7, with D unresolved. The germline CDR1 and CDR2 sequences are SGHKS and YYEKEE (reference sequence). The CDR3 is 15 amino acids. Trimming took off 4 bases at V and 0 bases at J, with 14 bases between the two ends. The DNA for the CDR3 is TGTGCCAGCAGCCCCTCCGGGCGATACTCCTACGAGCAGTACTTC. This gives the protein CASSPSGRYSYEQYF.

Points on this clone: Within the sample, other DNA sequences also encode this same CDR3. The chain combines TRBV7-3 with TRBJ2-3, with unresolved D. The length of the CDR3 is 13 residues. Germline V gives CDR1 SGHTA, CDR2 FQGTGA. Trimming took 4 bases from V and 2 from J, leaving 7 bases between them. In DNA form, the CDR3 reads TGTGCCAGCAGCTCCCGAAACACAGATACGCAGTATTTT. It encodes CASSSRNTDTQYF.

The genes are TRBV12-1 and TRBJ1-5. TRBV12-1 is a pseudogene segment. This CDR3 contains 14 residues. The CDR3: CASSPNGSGQPQHF. The CDR3 DNA sequence: TGTGCCAGCAGCCCTAACGGATCGGGACAGCCCCAGCATTTT.

The chain carries TRBV14 and TRBJ1-4; D uncertain. CDR1 is SGHDN, CDR2 FVKESK, per germline. Trimming took 0 bases from V and 10 from J, leaving 9 bases between them. The CDR3 spans 13 residues. This chain's CDR3 is CASSQDVNPKLFF. The DNA for the CDR3 is TGTGCCAGCAGCCAAGATGTCAATCCAAAACTGTTTTTT. The full variable domain, rest sourced from reference TRBV14 and TRBJ1-4, is EAGVTQFPSHSVIEKGQTVTLRCDPISGHDNLYWYRRVMGKEIKFLLHFVKESKQDESGMPNNRFLAERTGGTYSTLKVQPAELEDSGVYFCASSQDVNPKLFFGSGTQLSVL.